This is a list of T cell receptor beta chains from one sample in a study of blood T cell repertoires in COVID-19. Profiled with immunoSEQ multiplex PCR; TCRdb holds only in-frame clones, not every one. This table holds tens of thousands of clones, 84% found once. Sequenced sample: peripheral blood. These receptors all come from a man in his sixties with acute or convalescent COVID-19. Each CDR3 is given with its conserved first and last residue. A D gene is named only where the DNA matches it firmly. Only some rows state a clone size, as once, few, many or a class for expanded clones.

V gene: TRBV19; J gene: TRBJ2-2; clone size: .; D gene: TRBD2; CDR3 protein: CASSRTSGGQRGLFF; CDR3 DNA: TGTGCCAGTAGTAGGACTAGCGGGGGTCAAAGGGGGCTGTTTTTT
V gene: TRBV5-1; J gene: TRBJ2-2; clone size: .; D gene: .; CDR3 protein: CASSIPPTGLNTGELFF; CDR3 DNA: TGCGCCAGCAGCATCCCCCCAACAGGGCTGAACACCGGGGAGCTGTTTTTT
V gene: TRBV18; J gene: TRBJ1-3; clone size: .; D gene: .; CDR3 protein: CASSPTPSGSGNTIYF; CDR3 DNA: TGTGCCAGCTCCCCGACCCCCTCGGGCTCTGGAAACACCATATATTTT
V gene: TRBV4-3; J gene: TRBJ2-1; clone size: once; D gene: TRBD2; CDR3 protein: CASSPLGGGGNYNEQFF; CDR3 DNA: TGCGCCAGCAGCCCTTTGGGGGGCGGGGGGAACTACAATGAGCAGTTCTTC
V gene: TRBV28; J gene: TRBJ2-3; clone size: .; D gene: .; CDR3 protein: CASSPRRKGETDTQYF; CDR3 DNA: TGTGCCAGCAGTCCACGTCGGAAGGGGGAAACAGATACGCAGTATTTT
V gene: TRBV7-2; J gene: TRBJ1-6; clone size: .; D gene: .; CDR3 protein: CASSSGSGSPLHF; CDR3 DNA: TGTGCCAGCAGCTCGGGATCGGGGTCACCCCTCCACTTT
V gene: TRBV18; J gene: TRBJ1-6; clone size: few; D gene: TRBD1; CDR3 protein: CASSPRGQGNSPLHF; CDR3 DNA: TGTGCCAGCTCACCACGGGGACAGGGTAATTCACCCCTCCACTTT
V gene: TRBV28; J gene: TRBJ2-2; clone size: .; D gene: TRBD2; CDR3 protein: CASKRGGTGELFF; CDR3 DNA: TGTGCCAGCAAACGGGGAGGGACCGGGGAGCTGTTTTTT
V gene: TRBV6-6; J gene: TRBJ1-6; clone size: .; D gene: TRBD1; CDR3 protein: CASSNRTGGNSPLHF; CDR3 DNA: TGTGCCAGCAGTAACCGGACAGGGGGCAATTCACCCCTCCACTTT
V gene: TRBV5-1; J gene: TRBJ1-5; clone size: .; D gene: .; CDR3 protein: CASSPVGQDDQPQHF; CDR3 DNA: TGCGCCAGCAGCCCGGTCGGTCAGGATGATCAGCCCCAGCATTTT
V gene: TRBV28; J gene: TRBJ1-1; clone size: few; D gene: TRBD1; CDR3 protein: CASSLTKQGAAEAFF; CDR3 DNA: TGTGCCAGCAGTTTAACAAAACAGGGGGCGGCTGAAGCTTTCTTT
V gene: TRBV6-4; J gene: TRBJ2-1; clone size: .; D gene: .; CDR3 protein: CASSDSKSGHSYNEQFF; CDR3 DNA: TGTGCCAGCAGTGACTCGAAATCAGGGCACTCCTACAATGAGCAGTTCTTC